The 14 T cell receptor beta chains below come from one sample, sequenced in a study of T cells in Graves' hyperthyroidism and ophthalmopathy. Amplification targeted TCR beta CDR3 regions from RNA transcripts. Primed by the HTBI set, a first-round RT-PCR was run on the TCR CDR3. TCRdb re-derived calls from the multiplex PCR reads in MiXCR, one entry per CDR3 protein. This sample yields about 290,000 distinct CDR3 sequences, of which 10% to 15% are seen a single time; about 8% belongs to the top ten. What was sequenced was blood. These receptors came from a woman under 40 with Graves' hyperthyroidism that later progressed to Graves' ophthalmopathy.

In its sample, this clonotype was seen many times. V gene TRBV7-9 combines with J gene TRBJ2-1; D tentatively reads TRBD1 or TRBD2 (6 bases each). Germline assignment: CDR1 SEHNR and CDR2 FQNEAQ (reference sequence). Trimming pared 7 bases from V and 5 bases from J, leaving 12 bases between. The CDR3 sequence is 13 residues long. The CDR3 DNA sequence: TGTGCCAGCAAGGGGGGAGGAGACAATGAGCAGTTCTTC. It translates to CASKGGGDNEQFF.

In its sample, this clonotype was seen many times. The CDR3: CASSFKGFGAEAFF. The CDR3 coding sequence is TGTGCCAGCAGCTTTAAAGGGTTCGGGGCTGAAGCTTTCTTT. This chain joins TRBV7-9 and TRBJ1-1, with no clear D. Deletions cut 3 bases from V and 6 bases from J, with 14 bases between. Germline V gene data show CDR1 as SEHNR and CDR2 as FQNEAQ (reference sequence). The CDR3 contains 14 residues.

The chain has TRBV7-2 and TRBJ1-1; a weak D match, TRBD1 (5 bases). Germline lookup yields CDR1 SGHTA and CDR2 FQGNSA. Trimming left V 0 bases short and J 7 bases short, with 18 bases between. This CDR3 spans 16 amino acids. The CDR3 region has the DNA TGTGCCAGCAGCTTAGCAGTATCTAGCGGGGGGGGTGAAGCTTTCTTT. Protein product: CASSLAVSSGGGEAFF.

V is TRBV27 and J is TRBJ2-1, with TRBD2 matching 12 bases. The CDR3 is made up of 15 amino acids. Trimming took 6 bases from V and 5 from J; bases not matched to a gene: 5. Germline CDR1 MNHEY, CDR2 SMNVEV (reference sequence). CDR3 region: CASSPLAGGNNEQFF. CDR3 coding DNA: TGTGCCAGCAGCCCACTAGCGGGGGGAAACAATGAGCAGTTCTTC.

The table lists this clonotype with many counts. This chain uses TRBV5-1 with TRBJ2-1, with 7 bases matching TRBD2. The CDR3 covers 15 residues. Looked up from germline, CDR1 is SGHRS and CDR2 is YFSETQ. Losses at the gene ends were 0 bases for V and 10 bases for J; bases not matched to a gene: 10. This CDR3 reads CASSLGGGLSGEQFF. CDR3 coding DNA: TGCGCCAGCAGCTTGGGCGGGGGATTGAGTGGAGAGCAGTTCTTC.

V gene TRBV4-1 combines with J gene TRBJ2-7, with TRBD1 matching 7 bases. V lost 0 bases to trimming and J lost 6 bases; unmatched junction nucleotides: 8. The CDR3 is 15 amino acids. Germline V gene data show CDR1 as MGHRA and CDR2 as YSYEKL. This chain's CDR3 is CASSQDSTGYAEQYF. In DNA, the CDR3 is TGCGCCAGCAGCCAAGATTCGACAGGGTACGCCGAGCAGTACTTC.

This clonotype appeared a few times. This rearrangement joins TRBV5-4 to TRBJ2-3, with TRBD2 identical over 8 bases. This CDR3 contains 19 residues. The germline gives CDR1 SGHNT, CDR2 YYREEE (reference sequence). V was clipped by 4 bases and J by 3 bases; unmatched bases: 19. CDR3 residues: CASSRLATDPLDRTDTQYF. DNA for the CDR3: TGTGCCAGCAGCAGACTAGCGACGGACCCTTTGGACCGTACAGATACGCAGTATTTT.

This clonotype was counted many times. The genes are TRBV28 and TRBJ2-6, with 7 positions matching TRBD1. Germline loops: CDR1 MDHEN, CDR2 SYDVKM. The CDR3 extends over 15 amino acids. V lost 10 bases, J lost 2 bases, and 8 bases stayed unmatched. CDR3 nucleotides: TGTGCCACAACTCAACAGGGGACTGGGGCCAACGTCCTGACTTTC. Translation: CATTQQGTGANVLTF.

In its sample, this clonotype was seen many times. The chain has TRBV4-3 and TRBJ2-7, with 9 bases aligning to TRBD1. Germline CDR1 and CDR2: LGHNA and YSLEER. The V gene end was trimmed by 1 base and the J gene end by 5 bases; junction bases not matched to a gene: 6. The CDR3 sequence is 15 residues long. The DNA of the CDR3 is TGCGCCAGCAGCCAAGCGAACAGGGGGCCTGACGAGCAGTACTTC. This codes for CASSQANRGPDEQYF.

Many counts were recorded for this clonotype. The gene calls are TRBV6-1 and TRBJ1-2, with D perhaps TRBD1 (5 bases). Germline V gives CDR1 MNHNS, CDR2 SASEGT. Trimming cost V 3 bases and J 6 bases, with 8 bases left between them. The CDR3 totals 12 residues. CDR3 nucleotides: TGTGCCAGCAGTGATCTGGGACATGGCTACACCTTC. Amino acid sequence: CASSDLGHGYTF.

In this sample, this clonotype turned up many times. The chain links TRBV11-2 to TRBJ1-2; no definite D call. The CDR3 loop spans 16 amino acids. V shed 0 bases and J shed 3 bases, with 14 bases lying between them. Looked up from germline, CDR1 is SGHAT and CDR2 is FQNNGV. The CDR3 nucleotides are TGTGCCAGCAGCTTAGACTACTCGGGAAACCACTATGGCTACACCTTC. As protein: CASSLDYSGNHYGYTF.

In this sample, this clonotype turned up many times. The chain joins TRBV27 to TRBJ2-3; 8 bases map to TRBD1. There are 14 residues in the CDR3. After removal of 2 bases from V and 9 bases from J, the junction contained 7 bases not matched to a gene. Germline V CDR1 and CDR2: MNHEY, SMNVEV (reference sequence). The CDR3 here is CASSLRTGPTTQYF. DNA for the CDR3: TGTGCCAGCAGTTTAAGGACAGGGCCGACGACGCAGTATTTT.

This clonotype has a count of ten or more. This sequence joins TRBV6-1 and TRBJ2-2; 7 nucleotides line up with TRBD1. V was clipped by 8 bases and J by 3 bases; unmatched bases: 3. Looked up from germline, CDR1 is MNHNS and CDR2 is SASEGT. This CDR3 is built from 13 residues. This CDR3 is CASLTGDTGELFF. DNA for the CDR3: TGTGCCAGCCTCACAGGGGACACCGGGGAGCTGTTTTTT.

The V gene is TRBV7-9, the J gene TRBJ2-1; TRBD2 matches at 13 bases. V shed 7 bases and J 5 bases; nucleotides not matched to a gene: 20. Germline V gene sequence: CDR1 SEHNR, CDR2 FQNEAQ (reference sequence). The CDR3 runs to 20 residues. Here the CDR3 reads CASNDPATGAGTSGNNEQFF. The CDR3 nucleotides read TGTGCCAGCAACGACCCCGCAACAGGGGCCGGGACTAGCGGGAACAATGAGCAGTTCTTC.